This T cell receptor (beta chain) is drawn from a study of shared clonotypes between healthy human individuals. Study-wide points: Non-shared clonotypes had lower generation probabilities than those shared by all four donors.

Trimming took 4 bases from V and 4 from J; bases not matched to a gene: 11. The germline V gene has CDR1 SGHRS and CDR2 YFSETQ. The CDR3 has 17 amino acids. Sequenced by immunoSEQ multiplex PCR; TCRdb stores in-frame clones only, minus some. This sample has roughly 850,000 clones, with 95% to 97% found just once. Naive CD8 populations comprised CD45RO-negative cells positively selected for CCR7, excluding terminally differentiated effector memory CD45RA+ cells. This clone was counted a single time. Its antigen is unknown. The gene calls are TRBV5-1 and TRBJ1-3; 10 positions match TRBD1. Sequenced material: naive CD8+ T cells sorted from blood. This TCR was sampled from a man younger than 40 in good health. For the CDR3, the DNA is TGCGCCAGCAGCCCGGGGGACAGGGGAGTAGGAGGAAACACCATATATTTT. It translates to CASSPGDRGVGGNTIYF.